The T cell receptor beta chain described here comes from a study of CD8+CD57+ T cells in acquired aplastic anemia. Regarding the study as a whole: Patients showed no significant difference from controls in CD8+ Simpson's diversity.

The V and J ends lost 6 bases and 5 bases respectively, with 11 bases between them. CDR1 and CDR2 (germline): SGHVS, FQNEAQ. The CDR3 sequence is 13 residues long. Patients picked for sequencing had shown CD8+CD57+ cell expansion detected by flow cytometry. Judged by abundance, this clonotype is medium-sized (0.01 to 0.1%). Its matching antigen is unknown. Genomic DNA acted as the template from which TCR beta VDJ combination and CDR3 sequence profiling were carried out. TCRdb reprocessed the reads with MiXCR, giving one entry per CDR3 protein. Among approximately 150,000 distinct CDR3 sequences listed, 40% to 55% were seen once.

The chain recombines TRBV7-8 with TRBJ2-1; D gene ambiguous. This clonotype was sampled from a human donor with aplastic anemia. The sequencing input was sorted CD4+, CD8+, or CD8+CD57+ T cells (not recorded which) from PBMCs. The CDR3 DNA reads TGTGCCAGCAGTATTGGCCCAAACAATGAGCAGTTCTTC. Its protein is CASSIGPNNEQFF.